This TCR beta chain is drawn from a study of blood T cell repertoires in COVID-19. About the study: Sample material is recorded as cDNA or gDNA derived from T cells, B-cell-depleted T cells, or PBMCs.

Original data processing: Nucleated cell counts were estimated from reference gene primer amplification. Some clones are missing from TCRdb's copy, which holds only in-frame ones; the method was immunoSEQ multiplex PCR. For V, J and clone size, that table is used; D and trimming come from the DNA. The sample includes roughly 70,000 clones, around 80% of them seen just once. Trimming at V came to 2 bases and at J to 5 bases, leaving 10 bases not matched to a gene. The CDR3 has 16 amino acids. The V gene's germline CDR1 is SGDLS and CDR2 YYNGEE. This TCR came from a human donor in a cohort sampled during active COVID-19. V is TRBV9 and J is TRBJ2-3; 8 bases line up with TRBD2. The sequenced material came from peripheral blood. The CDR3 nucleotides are TGTGCCAGCAGCGTTCCCGGGACTAGTGCTTTAGATACGCAGTATTTT. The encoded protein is CASSVPGTSALDTQYF. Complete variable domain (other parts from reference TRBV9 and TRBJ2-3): DSGVTQTPKHLITATGQRVTLRCSPRSGDLSVYWYQQSLDQGLQFLIQYYNGEERAKGNILERFSAQQFPDLHSELNLSSLELGDSALYFCASSVPGTSALDTQYFGPGTRLTVL.